This T cell receptor beta chain was sequenced for a study of blood T cell repertoires in COVID-19. V was clipped by 6 bases and J by 5 bases; unmatched bases: 12. This CDR3 has 15 residues. Germline V lookup: CDR1 MDHEN, CDR2 SYDVKM. TCRdb's copy holds only in-frame clones and misses some; the assay was immunoSEQ multiplex PCR. The table lists 55,000 to 80,000 clones, 70% to 90% of them singletons. The chain is built from TRBV28 and TRBJ1-2; 7 bases agree with TRBD1. The sample taken for sequencing was peripheral blood. This clonotype was sampled from a human donor in a cohort sampled during active COVID-19. CDR3 loop: CASRKDRQMSYGYTF. The CDR3 DNA reads TGTGCCAGCAGGAAGGACAGGCAGATGTCTTATGGCTACACCTTC.